The TCR beta chain described here comes from a study of beta chain features in type 1 diabetes. Study information: Patients shared similar age, gender and cell yields with healthy donors. Broader study findings: Individuals with type 1 diabetes displayed fewer insertions and more deletions at VDJ junctions. PCR could preferentially amplify shorter templates, alike in patients and controls. TCRB CDR3 length was moderately but significantly reduced in all four CD4+ subsets of Type 1 diabetes patients.

Using CD45RO/CCR7/CD25/CD127/CD95/CD27, CD4+ naive, central memory, regulatory and stem cell-like memory cells were sorted. Germline assignment: CDR1 SGHAT and CDR2 FQNNGV. V lost 5 bases to trimming and J lost 5 bases; unmatched junction nucleotides: 3. The CDR3 runs 12 residues. This clone was seen a handful of times. Its target is not known. The whole isolated RNA underwent reverse transcription, so sequencing captured expressed TCRB transcripts. The table came from immunoSEQ multiplex PCR; TCRdb's copy has only in-frame clones and leaves some out. In the table there are over 300,000 clones, roughly 8.8% of which are singletons.

Sequenced input: central memory CD4+ T cells from blood. The rearrangement joins TRBV11-2 to TRBJ2-7; 7 positions match TRBD1. The clonotype was recovered from a man aged 25 to 40 with type 1 diabetes. The CDR3 here is CASSRGTDEQYF. Here the CDR3 DNA reads TGTGCCAGCAGCCGTGGGACAGACGAGCAGTACTTC.